A selection of T cell receptor beta chains follows, all from one sample in a study of CD8 T cells in Susac syndrome. One entry per CDR3 protein results from TCRdb running MiXCR on the immunoSEQ multiplex PCR reads. This sample has about 400,000 distinct CDR3 sequences; 85% to 90% occur once, and the top ten carry 0.12%. The sample consisted of CD8+ T cells from PBMCs. These receptors originate from a human donor with multiple sclerosis. Each CDR3 is given with its conserved first and last residue. A D gene is named only where the DNA matches it firmly. Clone size, where shown, is once, few, many, or a class for clones that have expanded.

V: TRBV19
length: 14
J: TRBJ1-5
size: .
D: .
DNA: TGTGCCAGTAGTCCGAACCACAGGGAGCAGCCCCAGCATTTT
CDR3: CASSPNHREQPQHF

V: TRBV4-1
length: 16
J: TRBJ2-1
size: .
D: .
DNA: TGCGCCAGCAGCCACCTGTACCTCCCGACCTACAATGAGCAGTTCTTC
CDR3: CASSHLYLPTYNEQFF

V: TRBV15
length: 17
J: TRBJ1-2
size: .
D: .
DNA: TGTGCCACCAGTGCGGGGTCCCTAGGGAAGTTACTTCATGGCTACACCTTC
CDR3: CATSAGSLGKLLHGYTF

V: TRBV9
length: 16
J: TRBJ2-5
size: .
D: .
DNA: TGTGCCAGCAGCGCAGGGGTCTCTAGCGAGTGGGAGACCCAGTACTTC
CDR3: CASSAGVSSEWETQYF

V: TRBV19
length: 14
J: TRBJ1-1
size: .
D: .
DNA: TGTGCCAGTAGTATAGGAGAGAGGAACACTGAAGCTTTCTTT
CDR3: CASSIGERNTEAFF

V: TRBV6-6
length: 13
J: TRBJ1-5
size: .
D: .
DNA: TGTGCCAGCAGATGGACGGTCGGTCAGCCCCAGCATTTT
CDR3: CASRWTVGQPQHF

V: TRBV29-1
length: 18
J: TRBJ2-5
size: .
D: .
DNA: TGCAGCGTTGAAGATGCGGGCGCGCAGGGCCGGGGGCAAGAGACCCAGTACTTC
CDR3: CSVEDAGAQGRGQETQYF

V: TRBV20-1
length: 17
J: TRBJ2-3
size: .
D: TRBD2
DNA: TGCAGTGCTAGGGCTAGCGGGGGCCGGGGAACCACAGATACGCAGTATTTT
CDR3: CSARASGGRGTTDTQYF

V: TRBV29-1
length: 12
J: TRBJ2-7
size: few
D: .
DNA: TGCAGCGTTCTATCGAATAGATACGAGCAGTACTTC
CDR3: CSVLSNRYEQYF

V: TRBV27
length: 14
J: TRBJ2-7
size: .
D: .
DNA: TGTGCCAGCAGTTCTCAGGACGGACCCTACGAGCAGTACTTC
CDR3: CASSSQDGPYEQYF

V: TRBV12-5
length: 15
J: TRBJ2-3
size: .
D: TRBD2
DNA: TGTGCTAGTGGTTTGGTACTGGGGGGGACAGATACGCAGTATTTT
CDR3: CASGLVLGGTDTQYF

V: TRBV7-2
length: 14
J: TRBJ2-1
size: few
D: .
DNA: TGTGCCAGCAGCTTAATAGACCTCTACAATGAGCAGTTCTTC
CDR3: CASSLIDLYNEQFF

V: TRBV5-1
length: 14
J: TRBJ1-1
size: .
D: .
DNA: TGCGCCAGCAGTGACGGACGGATGAACACTGAAGCTTTCTTT
CDR3: CASSDGRMNTEAFF

V: TRBV6-5
length: 16
J: TRBJ1-5
size: few
D: TRBD1
DNA: TGTGCCAGCAGTTACACTCCGGGACAGGGGGCTCAGCCCCAGCATTTT
CDR3: CASSYTPGQGAQPQHF

V: TRBV7-9
length: 14
J: TRBJ1-2
size: .
D: .
DNA: TGTGCCAGCAGCTTAGCCGGGACAATGTATGGCTACACCTTC
CDR3: CASSLAGTMYGYTF

V: TRBV6-5
length: 13
J: TRBJ2-1
size: .
D: TRBD1
DNA: TGTGCCAGCAGTCCGCAGACAGGGGATGAGCAGTTCTTC
CDR3: CASSPQTGDEQFF

V: TRBV29-1
length: 9
J: TRBJ2-1
size: .
D: .
DNA: TGCAGCGTACGTAATGAGCAGTTCTTC
CDR3: CSVRNEQFF

V: TRBV29-1
length: 13
J: TRBJ2-1
size: .
D: TRBD2
DNA: TGCAGCGTTGGCCCCGGGACTAGCGATGAGCAGTTCTTC
CDR3: CSVGPGTSDEQFF

V: TRBV12-5
length: 16
J: TRBJ1-2
size: .
D: .
DNA: TGTGCTAGTGATTTGGTACTGGGCGTAGCCCCCGGGGGCTACACCTTC
CDR3: CASDLVLGVAPGGYTF

V: TRBV7-3
length: 21
J: TRBJ2-3
size: .
D: TRBD2
DNA: TGTGCCAGCAGCTTAACGGGTTCGGGACTAGCGGGAGGGCCCGACACAGATACGCAGTATTTT
CDR3: CASSLTGSGLAGGPDTDTQYF

V: TRBV16
length: 11
J: TRBJ1-2
size: .
D: .
DNA: TGTGCCAGCAGAAGCCCGGGGGGCTACACCTTC
CDR3: CASRSPGGYTF

V: TRBV27
length: 13
J: TRBJ1-5
size: once
D: .
DNA: TGTGCCATTCTGGGGGCAGGCAATCAGCCCCAGCATTTT
CDR3: CAILGAGNQPQHF

V: TRBV7-8
length: 16
J: TRBJ2-2
size: .
D: .
DNA: TGTGCCAGCAGCTCCCCAGGGGGACTAGAGCCCGGGGAGCTGTTTTTT
CDR3: CASSSPGGLEPGELFF

V: TRBV7-3
length: 16
J: TRBJ1-5
size: .
D: TRBD1
DNA: TGTGCCAGCAGGTCCGGCCCGGGACAGGGGGTTCAGCCCCAGCATTTT
CDR3: CASRSGPGQGVQPQHF

V: TRBV29-1
length: 9
J: TRBJ1-1
size: .
D: .
DNA: TGCAGCGTTTTCCCTGAAGCTTTCTTT
CDR3: CSVFPEAFF

V: TRBV6-5
length: 14
J: TRBJ2-1
size: .
D: .
DNA: TGTGCCAGCAGTCGGACAGAGACCTACAATGAGCAGTTCTTC
CDR3: CASSRTETYNEQFF

V: TRBV9
length: 17
J: TRBJ2-2
size: .
D: TRBD2
DNA: TGTGCCAGCAGCGTAGAGAAGACGGGAGGTTGGACCGGGGAGCTGTTTTTT
CDR3: CASSVEKTGGWTGELFF

V: TRBV27
length: 13
J: TRBJ1-1
size: .
D: TRBD1
DNA: TGTGCCAGCAGGAAACAGGGGGCAGGTGAAGCTTTCTTT
CDR3: CASRKQGAGEAFF

V: TRBV28
length: 14
J: TRBJ2-5
size: .
D: .
DNA: TGTGCCAGCACCTCACCTAGCGATCAAGAGACCCAGTACTTC
CDR3: CASTSPSDQETQYF

V: TRBV12-3/TRBV12-4
length: 17
J: TRBJ1-2
size: .
D: TRBD1
DNA: TGTGCCAGCAGTTTCTGGGCTCTGGGACAGCCGTACTATGGCTACACCTTC
CDR3: CASSFWALGQPYYGYTF

V: TRBV29-1
length: 13
J: TRBJ2-1
size: .
D: TRBD1
DNA: TGCAGCGTTAACCGGGACAGTGACGATGAGCAGTTCTTC
CDR3: CSVNRDSDDEQFF

V: TRBV6-5
length: 15
J: TRBJ2-1
size: .
D: TRBD1
DNA: TGTGCCAGCAGCCCAACCGGGACAGTCTTCAATGAGCAGTTCTTC
CDR3: CASSPTGTVFNEQFF

V: TRBV7-6
length: 18
J: TRBJ2-3
size: .
D: TRBD2
DNA: TGTGCCAGCAGCCCGGTGGTGGTAGCGGGATATAGCACAGATACGCAGTATTTT
CDR3: CASSPVVVAGYSTDTQYF

V: TRBV5-1
length: 16
J: TRBJ2-3
size: .
D: TRBD2
DNA: TGCGCCAGCAGCTTGATGCTAGCGGGCGGGACAGATACGCAGTATTTT
CDR3: CASSLMLAGGTDTQYF

V: TRBV11-2
length: 18
J: TRBJ1-2
size: .
D: .
DNA: TGTGCCAGCAGCTTAGTAACGTTCGGGAATCCAAAAAACTATGGCTACACCTTC
CDR3: CASSLVTFGNPKNYGYTF

V: TRBV27
length: 14
J: TRBJ2-3
size: .
D: .
DNA: TGTGCCAGCAGTTTATCCCGGGCGGGGGATACGCAGTATTTT
CDR3: CASSLSRAGDTQYF

V: TRBV20-1
length: 14
J: TRBJ1-2
size: few
D: .
DNA: TGCAGTGCCCCTCTAGCGCCTACTAACTATGGCTACACCTTC
CDR3: CSAPLAPTNYGYTF

V: TRBV24-1
length: 14
J: TRBJ2-7
size: once
D: .
DNA: TGTGCCACCAGTGCGAACGACGGGCTAGGGGAGCAGTACTTC
CDR3: CATSANDGLGEQYF

V: TRBV11-2
length: 16
J: TRBJ1-3
size: .
D: TRBD1
DNA: TGTGCCAGCAGCTTTTTACAGGGGATCGATGGAAACACCATATATTTT
CDR3: CASSFLQGIDGNTIYF

V: TRBV27
length: 15
J: TRBJ2-7
size: .
D: .
DNA: TGTGCCAGCAGTAGTTCCGAAGGGTTAGGGTACGAGCAGTACTTC
CDR3: CASSSSEGLGYEQYF

V: TRBV30
length: 14
J: TRBJ2-1
size: .
D: TRBD1
DNA: TGTGCCTGGAGTGTTGGGACAGGGGACAATGAGCAGTTCTTC
CDR3: CAWSVGTGDNEQFF

V: TRBV6-5
length: 13
J: TRBJ2-7
size: .
D: .
DNA: TGTGCCAGCAGAGCAGGGGCAGCCTACGAGCAGTACTTC
CDR3: CASRAGAAYEQYF

V: TRBV7-3
length: 15
J: TRBJ2-3
size: few
D: TRBD1
DNA: TGTGCCAGCAGCCCCGGGACAGGGGGCACAGATACGCAGTATTTT
CDR3: CASSPGTGGTDTQYF

V: TRBV29-1
length: 12
J: TRBJ1-1
size: .
D: .
DNA: TGCAGCGTTGTTCGCGAAAACACTGAAGCTTTCTTT
CDR3: CSVVRENTEAFF

V: TRBV28
length: 14
J: TRBJ1-2
size: .
D: TRBD1
DNA: TGTGCCAGCAAAAAAGGACAGGACTACTATGGCTACACCTTC
CDR3: CASKKGQDYYGYTF

V: TRBV11-3
length: 13
J: TRBJ2-5
size: .
D: .
DNA: TGTGCCAGCAGCGAGACCCCGGTGGAGGCCCAGTACTTC
CDR3: CASSETPVEAQYF

V: TRBV20-1
length: 16
J: TRBJ2-5
size: .
D: TRBD2
DNA: TGCAGTGCTAGAGAAAGGACTAGCGGGAGGGAAAAGACCCAGTACTTC
CDR3: CSARERTSGREKTQYF

V: TRBV6-1
length: 17
J: TRBJ1-5
size: .
D: .
DNA: TGTGCCAGCAGGATACTGACGCGAAGATATAGCAATCAGCCCCAGCATTTT
CDR3: CASRILTRRYSNQPQHF

V: TRBV11-2
length: 16
J: TRBJ2-1
size: .
D: TRBD2
DNA: TGTGCCAGCAGTTTTTATTCCGGGACTAGTTACAATGAGCAGTTCTTC
CDR3: CASSFYSGTSYNEQFF

V: TRBV30
length: 13
J: TRBJ2-7
size: .
D: .
DNA: TGTGCCTGGAGTGCGGGCGTCTCCTACGAGCAGTACTTC
CDR3: CAWSAGVSYEQYF

V: TRBV28
length: 12
J: TRBJ1-3
size: .
D: .
DNA: TGTGCCAGCAGTTTTCCGGCAGACACCATATATTTT
CDR3: CASSFPADTIYF

V: TRBV7-9
length: 13
J: TRBJ2-5
size: .
D: .
DNA: TGTGCCAGCAGCTTACGTAATGAAGAGACCCAGTACTTC
CDR3: CASSLRNEETQYF

V: TRBV27
length: 14
J: TRBJ2-7
size: .
D: TRBD2
DNA: TGTGCCAGCAGCTTGCTAGCGGGAGCGAGAGAGCAGTACTTC
CDR3: CASSLLAGAREQYF